What follows are 24 T cell receptor beta chains derived from one specimen sequenced in a study of shared clonotypes between healthy human individuals (dated by TCRdb to between 2020 and 2021). Library construction relied on the immunoSEQ multiplex PCR assay. Drawn from immuneACCESS, this table holds only the in-frame rearrangements with V and J called that TCRdb kept. Clones are partly lost; checked studies trace under half to an unresolved V gene and leave the rest unexplained. The sample table holds approximately 640,000 clones, of which 90% were seen once. 34% of the sample goes to the ten largest clones. Sequencing was done on a sample of memory CD8+ T cells from PBMCs. This sample's cell subset or site label indicates: CD45RO+ cells pooled with CCR7-negative TemRA cells. Receptors originate from a man in his late teens or twenties in good health. Some clones in this sample may be carry-over from other donors' samples.

The rearrangement links TRBV11-2 to TRBJ2-7, with 8 bases fitting TRBD1. V shed 4 bases and J 5 bases; nucleotides not matched to a gene: 10. CDR1 is SGHAT, CDR2 FQNNGV, per germline. The CDR3 length is 15 residues. The CDR3 DNA reads as TGTGCCAGCAGCTACGGACAGGGCTGGAGGGACGAGCAGTACTTC. It codes for CASSYGQGWRDEQYF.

The V call is TRBV9, the J call TRBJ2-3, with TRBD2 identical over 12 bases. Germline V lookup: CDR1 SGDLS, CDR2 YYNGEE. J lost 1 base, V lost 2 bases, and 2 bases had no gene match. The CDR3 is 16 residues long. The CDR3 protein is CASSVTSGSGTDTQYF. In DNA form, the CDR3 reads TGTGCCAGCAGCGTGACTAGCGGGAGCGGCACAGATACGCAGTATTTT.

V gene TRBV4-1 combines with J gene TRBJ2-7, with 9 positions matching TRBD1. The V segment lost 7 bases and the J segment 6 bases; nucleotides outside the gene matches: 10. In germline, CDR1 is MGHRA, CDR2 YSYEKL. The length of the CDR3 is 14 residues. CDR3 coding DNA: TGCGCCAGCACCCGGGACAGGGACCCTCGCGAGCAGTACTTC. This translates into CASTRDRDPREQYF.

This clone turned up a few times. The chain employs TRBV7-8 and TRBJ1-5; TRBD1 might be the D (5 bases). In germline, CDR1 is SGHVS, CDR2 FQNEAQ. The V end was cut by 5 bases, the J end by 4 bases, with 15 bases between. The CDR3 is made up of 15 amino acids. DNA of the CDR3: TGTGCCAGCAGCCTACAAGACAGCCCTAATCAGCCCCAGCATTTT. Its protein product is CASSLQDSPNQPQHF. The whole variable domain, remainder taken from reference TRBV7-8 and TRBJ1-5, is GAGVSQSPRYKVAKRGQDVALRCDPISGHVSLFWYQQALGQGPEFLTYFQNEAQLDKSGLPSDRFFAERPEGSVSTLKIQRTQQEDSAVYLCASSLQDSPNQPQHFGDGTRLSIL.

The chain is built from TRBV29-1 and TRBJ1-6; D unresolved. The CDR3 has 14 residues. The ends were cut back, 5 bases at V and 3 bases at J, with 11 bases in the middle. The V gene's germline CDR1 is SQVTM and CDR2 ANQGSEA. The CDR3 sequence is CSVTGEGYNSPLHF. CDR3 bases: TGCAGCGTTACCGGGGAAGGCTATAATTCACCCCTCCACTTT.

In its sample, this clone was seen once. DNA of the CDR3: TGTGCCAGCAGTTTTTGGACGGATAGCAATCAGCCCCAGCATTTT. Translation: CASSFWTDSNQPQHF. The chain combines TRBV28 with TRBJ1-5; D ambiguous. Germline CDR1 MDHEN, CDR2 SYDVKM. Between the trimmed V and J ends, which lost 3 bases and 0 bases, there was a span of 9 bases. The CDR3 has 15 amino acids.

This clone has only one observation. This chain links TRBV27 with TRBJ2-7; D is tentatively TRBD1 or TRBD2 (5 bases each). CDR1 MNHEY and CDR2 SMNVEV come from the germline V gene (reference sequence). The germline V and J ends were trimmed by 2 bases and 3 bases, with 11 bases remaining between them. The CDR3 loop spans 14 amino acids. The CDR3 sequence: CASSLGQGRYEQYF. As DNA, the CDR3 is TGTGCCAGCAGTTTAGGGCAGGGACGCTACGAGCAGTACTTC.

The CDR3: CASSARPGTGVAYEQYF. Written as DNA, the CDR3 is TGTGCCAGCAGCGCCCGGCCCGGGACAGGGGTTGCCTACGAGCAGTACTTC. This chain links TRBV7-9 with TRBJ2-7, with 10 positions matching TRBD1. The V and J ends lost 5 bases and 2 bases, in that order; junction bases with no gene match: 12. Germline V gives CDR1 SEHNR, CDR2 FQNEAQ (reference sequence). The CDR3 contains 17 residues.

J is TRBJ1-2 and V is TRBV29-1, with D maybe TRBD1 (5 bases). There are 13 residues in the CDR3. V was pared by 7 bases and J by 2 bases, with 14 bases between. Germline values: CDR1 SQVTM, CDR2 ANQGSEA. For the CDR3, the DNA is TGCAGCGCCTTAGACGGGGGGAACTATGGCTACACCTTC. Encoded protein: CSALDGGNYGYTF.

The chain carries TRBV27 and TRBJ2-7; TRBD1 matches at 9 bases. This CDR3 is 15 amino acids long. Per germline, CDR1 MNHEY and CDR2 SMNVEV (reference sequence). Germline trimming cut 3 bases from V and 4 bases from J; bases unmatched to any gene: 7. The DNA of the CDR3 is TGTGCCAGCAGTTTTGTAGGGACAGGGCATTACGAGCAGTACTTC. This sequence encodes CASSFVGTGHYEQYF.

This clone showed up just a few times. The gene calls are TRBV30 and TRBJ1-5; tentatively, D is TRBD1 (5 bases). V was clipped by 3 bases and J by 2 bases, with 11 bases between them. Germline V gene data show CDR1 as GTSNPN and CDR2 as SVGIG (reference sequence). There are 14 residues in the CDR3. Here the CDR3 reads CAWSTDNGNQPQHF. DNA for the CDR3: TGTGCCTGGAGCACGGACAATGGCAATCAGCCCCAGCATTTT.

The chain couples TRBV2 to TRBJ2-7, with D unresolved. V shed 4 bases and J shed 2 bases, with 18 bases lying between them. The CDR3 covers 16 residues. CDR1 is SNHLY, CDR2 FYNNEI, per germline. The CDR3 is CASSADSDAPTYEQYF. CDR3 nucleotides: TGTGCCAGCAGTGCTGACTCGGACGCCCCTACCTACGAGCAGTACTTC.

This chain links TRBV7-9 with TRBJ2-5; D unclear. The CDR3 has 12 residues. The germline CDR1 and CDR2 sequences are SEHNR and FQNEAQ (reference sequence). V lost 5 bases and J 5 bases, leaving 9 bases between the germline ends. In DNA form, the CDR3 reads TGTGCCAGCAGCGAGTTCCGGGAGACCCAGTACTTC. Translation: CASSEFRETQYF.

The V and J genes are TRBV28 and TRBJ2-1; the D gene is possibly TRBD1 (8 bases). V gave up 5 bases and J gave up 2 bases, with 10 bases separating them. Germline V lookup: CDR1 MDHEN, CDR2 SYDVKM. This CDR3 is built from 14 residues. The CDR3 DNA reads TGTGCCAGCAGTACAGGGGGGGCCTACAATGAGCAGTTCTTC. Translating it yields CASSTGGAYNEQFF.

This clone appeared many times. The rearrangement links TRBV10-3 to TRBJ2-3, with a tentative D call TRBD2 (5 bases). V lost 0 bases and J 1 base, leaving 11 bases between the germline ends. This CDR3 region has 16 residues. CDR1 is ENHRY and CDR2 is SYGVKD in the germline V gene. CDR3 sequence (DNA): TGTGCCATCAGTGAGTCTCGCGGGCTCGGCACAGATACGCAGTATTTT. This translates into CAISESRGLGTDTQYF.

This chain links TRBV7-9 with TRBJ2-7, with D perhaps matching TRBD1 (6 bases). This CDR3 region has 14 residues. The V end was cut by 6 bases, the J end by 7 bases, with 19 bases between. Per the germline V gene, CDR1 is SEHNR and CDR2 is FQNEAQ (reference sequence). In DNA, the CDR3 is TGTGCCAGCAGAGGCCGGGACAACATTGATGAGCAGTACTTC. Translation: CASRGRDNIDEQYF.

This clone was observed once. The chain is built from TRBV30 and TRBJ2-7; possible D gene TRBD2, 6 bases. The CDR3 loop spans 14 amino acids. Germline CDR1 reads GTSNPN; CDR2 reads SVGIG (reference sequence). V was pared by 4 bases and J by 3 bases, with 16 bases between. CDR3 DNA: TGTGCCTGGAATCTGCCGGAGGGCCGCTACGAGCAGTACTTC. This encodes CAWNLPEGRYEQYF.

This clone is classed as medium-sized. The sample carries other DNA sequences with the same CDR3. The chain has TRBV6-5 and TRBJ1-5; no clear D. Germline values: CDR1 MNHEY, CDR2 SVGAGI. V gave up 3 bases and J gave up 2 bases, with 8 bases separating them. This CDR3 is 14 amino acids long. The CDR3 region is CASSYSVGNQPQHF. The DNA for the CDR3 is TGTGCCAGCAGTTATTCGGTCGGCAATCAGCCCCAGCATTTT.

The chain has TRBV4-1 and TRBJ2-3, with TRBD1 matching over 7 bases. The CDR3 runs to 16 residues. Germline loops: CDR1 MGHRA, CDR2 YSYEKL. Losses at the gene ends were 3 bases for V and 1 base for J; bases not matched to a gene: 7. CDR3 in DNA: TGCGCCAGCAGCCACCGTCAGGGGGAAGGCACAGATACGCAGTATTTT. Translation gives CASSHRQGEGTDTQYF.

The gene calls are TRBV9 and TRBJ2-7, with 8 nucleotides matching TRBD2. The CDR3 extends over 14 amino acids. With V trimmed by 4 bases and J by 2 bases, 5 bases remained unmatched. The germline V gene encodes CDR1 SGDLS and CDR2 YYNGEE. Written as DNA, the CDR3 is TGTGCCAGCAGCCCCCGGGGGGGGACCTACGAGCAGTACTTC. This translates into CASSPRGGTYEQYF.

The chain joins TRBV2 to TRBJ2-7; 9 positions agree with TRBD2. Trimming took 1 base from V and 4 from J; bases not matched to a gene: 5. This CDR3 contains 15 residues. In germline, CDR1 is SNHLY, CDR2 FYNNEI. The chain's CDR3 is CASSEGSGSLYEQYF. As DNA, the CDR3 is TGTGCCAGCAGTGAAGGTAGCGGGAGTCTGTACGAGCAGTACTTC.

With regard to this clone: The sample contains more than one DNA sequence encoding this CDR3. The chain is built from TRBV28 and TRBJ2-7; D ambiguous. The CDR3 has 14 residues. V was shortened by 5 bases and J by 3 bases, with 14 bases between the two germline ends. Per the germline V gene, CDR1 is MDHEN and CDR2 is SYDVKM. CDR3 nucleotides: TGTGCCAGCAGTGAATCGGTTAGTAGCTACGAGCAGTACTTC. Translation gives CASSESVSSYEQYF.

The V call is TRBV6-6, the J call TRBJ1-1; tentative D call: TRBD1 (6 bases). Germline assignment: CDR1 MNHNY and CDR2 SVGAGI (reference sequence). The CDR3 is 15 residues long. Trimming stripped 5 bases from V and 0 bases from J, with 13 bases between. The CDR3: CASSLTGPMNTEAFF. As DNA, the CDR3 is TGTGCCAGCAGTCTGACAGGTCCCATGAACACTGAAGCTTTCTTT.

Details on this clone: Additional DNA sequences in this sample encode the identical CDR3. The chain employs TRBV27 and TRBJ2-7, with 9 bases lining up with TRBD1. J gave up 2 bases and V 4 bases, and 3 bases lay outside the gene matches. This CDR3 contains 14 residues. Germline CDR1 and CDR2: MNHEY and SMNVEV (reference sequence). The CDR3 nucleotides are TGTGCCAGCAGTTCTAGGGACAGGGCCTACGAGCAGTACTTC. It is translated as CASSSRDRAYEQYF.